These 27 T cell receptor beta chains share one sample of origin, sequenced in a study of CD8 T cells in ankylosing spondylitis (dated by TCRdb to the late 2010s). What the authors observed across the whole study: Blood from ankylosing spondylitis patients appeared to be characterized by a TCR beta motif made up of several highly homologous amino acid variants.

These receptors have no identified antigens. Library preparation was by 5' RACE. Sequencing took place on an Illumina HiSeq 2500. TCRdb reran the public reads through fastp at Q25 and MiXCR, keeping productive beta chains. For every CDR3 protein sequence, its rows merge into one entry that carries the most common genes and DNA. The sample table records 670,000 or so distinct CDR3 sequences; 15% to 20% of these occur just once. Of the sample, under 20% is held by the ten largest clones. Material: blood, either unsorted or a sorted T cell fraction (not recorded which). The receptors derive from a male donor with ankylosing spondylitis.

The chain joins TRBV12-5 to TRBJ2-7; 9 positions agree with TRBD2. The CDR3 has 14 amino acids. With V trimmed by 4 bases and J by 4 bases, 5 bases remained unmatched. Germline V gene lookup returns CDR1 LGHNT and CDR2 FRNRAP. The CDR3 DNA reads TGTGCTAGTGGTTCGGGACTAGCAGGGTACGAGCAGTACTTC. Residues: CASGSGLAGYEQYF.

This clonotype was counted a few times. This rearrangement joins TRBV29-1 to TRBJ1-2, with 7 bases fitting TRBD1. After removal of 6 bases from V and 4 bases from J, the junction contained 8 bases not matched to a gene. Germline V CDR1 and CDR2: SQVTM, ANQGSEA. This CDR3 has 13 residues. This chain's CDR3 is CSVQEGASYGYTF. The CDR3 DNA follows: TGCAGCGTCCAGGAGGGGGCCTCCTATGGCTACACCTTC.

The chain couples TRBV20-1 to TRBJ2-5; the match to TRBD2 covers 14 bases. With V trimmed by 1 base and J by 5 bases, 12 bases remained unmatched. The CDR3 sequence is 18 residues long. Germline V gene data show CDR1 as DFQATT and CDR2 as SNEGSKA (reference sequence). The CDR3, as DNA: TGCAGTGCTAGAGCACCGGGACTAGCGGGAGCGGATTGGGAGACCCAGTACTTC. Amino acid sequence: CSARAPGLAGADWETQYF.

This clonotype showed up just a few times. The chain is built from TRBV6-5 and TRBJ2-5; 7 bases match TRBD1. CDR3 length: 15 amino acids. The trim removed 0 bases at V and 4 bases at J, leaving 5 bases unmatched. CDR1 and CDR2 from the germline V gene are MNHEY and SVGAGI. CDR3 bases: TGTGCCAGCAGTTACTCCCCGACAGGGACAGAGACCCAGTACTTC. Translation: CASSYSPTGTETQYF.

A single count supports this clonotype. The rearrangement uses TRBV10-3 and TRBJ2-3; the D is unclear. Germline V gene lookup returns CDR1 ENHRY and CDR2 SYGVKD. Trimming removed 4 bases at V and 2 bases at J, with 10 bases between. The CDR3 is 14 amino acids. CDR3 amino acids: CAISVGRHTDTQYF. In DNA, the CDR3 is TGTGCCATCAGTGTCGGGCGACACACAGATACGCAGTATTTT.

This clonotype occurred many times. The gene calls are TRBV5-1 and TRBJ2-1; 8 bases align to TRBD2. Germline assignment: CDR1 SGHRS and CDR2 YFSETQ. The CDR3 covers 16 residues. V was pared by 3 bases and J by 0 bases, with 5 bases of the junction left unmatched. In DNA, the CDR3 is TGCGCCAGCAGCTCCGGTACTAGCGGCTCCTACAATGAGCAGTTCTTC. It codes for CASSSGTSGSYNEQFF.

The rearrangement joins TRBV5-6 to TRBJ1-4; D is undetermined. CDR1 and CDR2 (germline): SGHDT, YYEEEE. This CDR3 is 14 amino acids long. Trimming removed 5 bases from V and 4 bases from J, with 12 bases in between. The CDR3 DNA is TGTGCCAGCAGATTAAGCAGCGGTAATGAAAAACTGTTTTTT. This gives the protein CASRLSSGNEKLFF.

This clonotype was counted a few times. CDR3 sequence reads: CASSVWAGGGTDTQYF. The CDR3 DNA is TGTGCCAGCAGCGTTTGGGCGGGGGGCGGCACAGATACGCAGTATTTT. The V call is TRBV9, the J call TRBJ2-3; the match to TRBD2 covers 8 bases. With 2 bases clipped from V and 1 base from J, the junction kept 6 bases outside the gene matches. Germline V lookup: CDR1 SGDLS, CDR2 YYNGEE. The CDR3 extends over 16 amino acids.

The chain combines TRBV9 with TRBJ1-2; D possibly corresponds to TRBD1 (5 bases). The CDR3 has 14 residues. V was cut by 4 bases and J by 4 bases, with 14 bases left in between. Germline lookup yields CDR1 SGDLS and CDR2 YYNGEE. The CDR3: CASSFEGTTYGYTF. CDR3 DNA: TGTGCCAGCAGCTTCGAGGGGACTACCTATGGCTACACCTTC.

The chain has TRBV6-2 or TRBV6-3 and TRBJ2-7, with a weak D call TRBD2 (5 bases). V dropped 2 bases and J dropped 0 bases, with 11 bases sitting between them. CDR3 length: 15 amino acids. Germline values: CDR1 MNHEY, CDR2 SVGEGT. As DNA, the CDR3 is TGTGCCAGCAGTTACGCGGAGGTCCCCTCCTACGAGCAGTACTTC. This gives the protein CASSYAEVPSYEQYF.

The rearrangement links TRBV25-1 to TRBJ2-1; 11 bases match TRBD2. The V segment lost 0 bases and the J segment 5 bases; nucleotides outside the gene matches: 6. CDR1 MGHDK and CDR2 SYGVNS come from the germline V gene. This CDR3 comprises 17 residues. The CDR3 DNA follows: TGTGCCAGCAGTGAATATGGACCGGGACTAGCGGACAATGAGCAGTTCTTC. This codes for CASSEYGPGLADNEQFF.

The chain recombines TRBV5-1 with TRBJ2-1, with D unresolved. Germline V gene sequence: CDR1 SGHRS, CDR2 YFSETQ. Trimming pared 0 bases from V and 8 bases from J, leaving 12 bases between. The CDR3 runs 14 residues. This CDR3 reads CASSLVLGRDEQFF. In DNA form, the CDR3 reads TGCGCCAGCAGCTTGGTTCTAGGGCGTGATGAGCAGTTCTTC.

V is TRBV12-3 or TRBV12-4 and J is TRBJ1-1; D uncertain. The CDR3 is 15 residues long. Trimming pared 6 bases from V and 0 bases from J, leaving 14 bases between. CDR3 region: CASRPTANLNTEAFF. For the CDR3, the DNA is TGTGCCAGCAGGCCCACAGCTAATTTGAACACTGAAGCTTTCTTT.

CDR3 coding DNA: TGTGCCAGTAGTATCCGGACGTGGACTGAAGCTTTCTTT. This gives the protein CASSIRTWTEAFF. This chain links TRBV19 with TRBJ1-1; no clear D gene. Trimming removed 3 bases from V and 5 bases from J, with 10 bases in between. The germline V gene encodes CDR1 LNHDA and CDR2 SQIVND (reference sequence). The CDR3 extends over 13 amino acids.

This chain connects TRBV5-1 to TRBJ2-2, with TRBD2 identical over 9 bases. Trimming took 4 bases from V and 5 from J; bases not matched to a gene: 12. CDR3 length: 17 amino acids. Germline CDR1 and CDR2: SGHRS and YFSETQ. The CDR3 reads CASSPAVKAGGTGELFF. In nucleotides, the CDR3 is TGCGCCAGCAGCCCCGCGGTGAAAGCGGGAGGAACCGGGGAGCTGTTTTTT.

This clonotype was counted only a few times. The DNA of the CDR3 is TGCAGTGCTAGAGATCCGAGCGTTGTAGGGCAGTACTTC. Protein product: CSARDPSVVGQYF. V usage is TRBV20-1 and J usage is TRBJ2-7, with D unclear. Per the germline V gene, CDR1 is DFQATT and CDR2 is SNEGSKA (reference sequence). CDR3 size: 13 residues. The V end lost 0 bases, the J end lost 9 bases, and 15 bases lay between the germline ends.

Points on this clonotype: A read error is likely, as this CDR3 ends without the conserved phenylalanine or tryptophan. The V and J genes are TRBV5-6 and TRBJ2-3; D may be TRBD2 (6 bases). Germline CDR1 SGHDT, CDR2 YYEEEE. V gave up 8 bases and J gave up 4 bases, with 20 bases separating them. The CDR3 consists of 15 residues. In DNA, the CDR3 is TGTGCCAGTTTACGGGACTGGGGTTCAGCAGATACGCAGTATTAT. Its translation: CASLRDWGSADTQYY.

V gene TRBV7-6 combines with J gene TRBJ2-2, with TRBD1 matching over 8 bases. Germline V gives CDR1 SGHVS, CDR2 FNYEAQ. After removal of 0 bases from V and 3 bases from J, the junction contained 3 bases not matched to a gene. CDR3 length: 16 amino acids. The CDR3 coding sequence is TGTGCCAGCAGCTTAGCTAACAGGGGGTACACCGGGGAGCTGTTTTTT. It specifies CASSLANRGYTGELFF. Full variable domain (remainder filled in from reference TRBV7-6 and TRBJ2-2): GAGVSQSPRYKVTKRGQDVALRCDPISGHVSLYWYRQALGQGPEFLTYFNYEAQQDKSGLPNDRFSAERPEGSISTLTIQRTEQRDSAMYRCASSLANRGYTGELFFGEGSRLTVL.

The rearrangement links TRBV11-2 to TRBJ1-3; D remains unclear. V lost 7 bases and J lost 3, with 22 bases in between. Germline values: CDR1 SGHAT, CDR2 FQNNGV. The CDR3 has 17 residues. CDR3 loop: CASTLKGQSMGGNTIYF. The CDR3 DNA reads TGTGCCAGCACTCTCAAGGGCCAATCTATGGGTGGAAACACCATATATTTT.

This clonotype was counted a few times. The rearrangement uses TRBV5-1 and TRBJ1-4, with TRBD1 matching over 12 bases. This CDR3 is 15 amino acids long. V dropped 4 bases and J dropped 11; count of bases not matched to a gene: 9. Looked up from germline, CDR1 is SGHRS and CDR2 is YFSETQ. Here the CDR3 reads CASSPVGQGAWKLFF. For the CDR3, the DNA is TGCGCCAGCAGCCCGGTGGGACAGGGGGCTTGGAAACTGTTTTTT.

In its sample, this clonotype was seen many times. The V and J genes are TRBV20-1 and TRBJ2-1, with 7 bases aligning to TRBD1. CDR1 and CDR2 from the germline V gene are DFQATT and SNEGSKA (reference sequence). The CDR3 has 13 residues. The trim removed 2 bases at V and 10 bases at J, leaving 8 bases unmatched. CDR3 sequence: CSARQTGVGEQFF. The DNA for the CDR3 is TGCAGTGCTAGACAAACAGGGGTGGGCGAGCAGTTCTTC.

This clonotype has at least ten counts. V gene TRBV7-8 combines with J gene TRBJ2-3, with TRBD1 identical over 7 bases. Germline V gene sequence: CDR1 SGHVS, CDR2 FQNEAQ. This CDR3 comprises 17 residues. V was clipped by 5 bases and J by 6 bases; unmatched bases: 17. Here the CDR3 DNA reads TGTGCCAGCAGCCGAGCGGTCGCTGGGACAGTGGCCGATACGCAGTATTTT. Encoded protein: CASSRAVAGTVADTQYF.

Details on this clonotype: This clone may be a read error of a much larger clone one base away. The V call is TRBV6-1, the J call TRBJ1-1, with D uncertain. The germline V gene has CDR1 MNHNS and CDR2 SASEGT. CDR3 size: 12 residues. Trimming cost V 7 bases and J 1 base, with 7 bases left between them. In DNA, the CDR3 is TGTGCCAGCACACGACGGAACACTGAAGCTTTCTTT. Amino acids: CASTRRNTEAFF.

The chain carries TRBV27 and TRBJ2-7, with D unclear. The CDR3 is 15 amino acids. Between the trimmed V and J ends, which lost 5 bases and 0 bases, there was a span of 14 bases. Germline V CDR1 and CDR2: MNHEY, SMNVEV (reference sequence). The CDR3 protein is CASSPARTRSYEQYF. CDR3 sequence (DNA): TGTGCCAGCAGTCCCGCACGGACCCGCTCCTACGAGCAGTACTTC.

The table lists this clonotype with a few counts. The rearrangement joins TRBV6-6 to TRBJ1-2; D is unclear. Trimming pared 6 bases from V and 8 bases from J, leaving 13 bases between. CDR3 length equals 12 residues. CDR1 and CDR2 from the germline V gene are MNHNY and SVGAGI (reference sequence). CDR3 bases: TGTGCCAGCAGGGACGGGAGGCAGGGCTACACCTTC. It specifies CASRDGRQGYTF.

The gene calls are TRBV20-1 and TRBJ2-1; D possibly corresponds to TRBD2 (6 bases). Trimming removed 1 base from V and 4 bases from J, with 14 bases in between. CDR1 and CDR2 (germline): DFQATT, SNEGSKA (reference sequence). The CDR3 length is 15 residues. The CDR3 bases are TGCAGTGCTAGAGCCTCGGCGGGGCAATACAATGAGCAGTTCTTC. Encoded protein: CSARASAGQYNEQFF.

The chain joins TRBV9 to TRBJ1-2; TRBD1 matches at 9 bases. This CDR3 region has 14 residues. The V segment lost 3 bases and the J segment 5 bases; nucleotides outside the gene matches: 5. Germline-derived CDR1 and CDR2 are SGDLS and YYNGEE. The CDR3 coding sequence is TGTGCCAGCAGCGCGACGGACAGGGGATATGGCTACACCTTC. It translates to CASSATDRGYGYTF.